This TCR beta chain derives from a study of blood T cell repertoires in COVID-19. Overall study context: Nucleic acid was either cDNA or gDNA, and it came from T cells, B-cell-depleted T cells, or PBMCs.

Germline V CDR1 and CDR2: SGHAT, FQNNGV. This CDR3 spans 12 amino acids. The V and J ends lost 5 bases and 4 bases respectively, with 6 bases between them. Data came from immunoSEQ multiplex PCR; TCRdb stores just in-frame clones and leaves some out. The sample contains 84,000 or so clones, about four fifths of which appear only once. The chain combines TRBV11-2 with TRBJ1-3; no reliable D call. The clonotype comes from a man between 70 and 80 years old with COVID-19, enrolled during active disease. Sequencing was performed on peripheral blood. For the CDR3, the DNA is TGTGCCAGCAGCCCTAGAGGAAACACCATATATTTT. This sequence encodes CASSPRGNTIYF.